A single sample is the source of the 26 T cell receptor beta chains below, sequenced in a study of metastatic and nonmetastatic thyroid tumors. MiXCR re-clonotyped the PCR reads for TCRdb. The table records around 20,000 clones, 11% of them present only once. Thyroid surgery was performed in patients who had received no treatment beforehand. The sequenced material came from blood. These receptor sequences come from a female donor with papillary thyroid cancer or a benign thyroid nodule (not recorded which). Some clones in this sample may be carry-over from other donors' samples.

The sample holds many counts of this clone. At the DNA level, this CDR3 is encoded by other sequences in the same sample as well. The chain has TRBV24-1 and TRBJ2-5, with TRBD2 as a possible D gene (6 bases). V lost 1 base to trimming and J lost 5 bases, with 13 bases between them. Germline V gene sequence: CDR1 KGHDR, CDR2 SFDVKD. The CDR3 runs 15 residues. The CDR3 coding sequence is TGTGCCACCAGTGATTTATGGGGGGAGGTGGAGACCCAGTACTTC. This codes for CATSDLWGEVETQYF.

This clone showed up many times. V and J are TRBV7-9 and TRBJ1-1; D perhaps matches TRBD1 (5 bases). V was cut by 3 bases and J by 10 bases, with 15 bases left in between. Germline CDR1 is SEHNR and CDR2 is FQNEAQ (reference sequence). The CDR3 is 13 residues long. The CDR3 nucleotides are TGTGCCAGCAGCTTTCGGGACCGGGATGGAGCTTTCTTT. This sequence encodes CASSFRDRDGAFF.

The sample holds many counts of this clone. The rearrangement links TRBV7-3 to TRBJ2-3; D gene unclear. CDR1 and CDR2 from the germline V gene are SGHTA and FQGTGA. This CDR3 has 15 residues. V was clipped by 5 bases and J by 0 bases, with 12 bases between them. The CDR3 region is CASSPLGASTDTQYF. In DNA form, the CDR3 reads TGTGCCAGCAGCCCTCTTGGTGCTAGCACAGATACGCAGTATTTT.

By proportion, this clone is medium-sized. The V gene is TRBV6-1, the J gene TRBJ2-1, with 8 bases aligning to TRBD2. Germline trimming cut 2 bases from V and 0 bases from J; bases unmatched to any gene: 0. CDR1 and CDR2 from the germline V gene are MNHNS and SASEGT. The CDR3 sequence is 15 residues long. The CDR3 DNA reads TGTGCCAGCAGTGAACTAGCGGGCTCCTACAATGAGCAGTTCTTC. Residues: CASSELAGSYNEQFF.

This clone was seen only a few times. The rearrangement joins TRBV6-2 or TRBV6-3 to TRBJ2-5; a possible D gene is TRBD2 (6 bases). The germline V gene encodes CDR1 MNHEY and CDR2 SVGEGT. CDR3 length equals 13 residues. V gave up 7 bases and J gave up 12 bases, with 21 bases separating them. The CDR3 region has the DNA TGTGCCAGCATTTCGGGGGAACAAGAGACGGAGTACTTC. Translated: CASISGEQETEYF.

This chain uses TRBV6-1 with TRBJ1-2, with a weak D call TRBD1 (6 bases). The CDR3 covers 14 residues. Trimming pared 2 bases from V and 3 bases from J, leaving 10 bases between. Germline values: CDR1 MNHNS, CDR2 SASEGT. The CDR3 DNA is TGTGCCAGCAGTGAAACGGCAGGGGACTATGGCTACACCTTC. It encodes CASSETAGDYGYTF.

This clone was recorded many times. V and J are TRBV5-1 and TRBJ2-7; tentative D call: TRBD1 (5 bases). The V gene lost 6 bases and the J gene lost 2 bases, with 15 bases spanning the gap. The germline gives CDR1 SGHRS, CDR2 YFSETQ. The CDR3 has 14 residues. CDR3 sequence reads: CASKLVQEAYEQYF. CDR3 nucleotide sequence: TGCGCCAGCAAGCTTGTACAGGAAGCCTACGAGCAGTACTTC.

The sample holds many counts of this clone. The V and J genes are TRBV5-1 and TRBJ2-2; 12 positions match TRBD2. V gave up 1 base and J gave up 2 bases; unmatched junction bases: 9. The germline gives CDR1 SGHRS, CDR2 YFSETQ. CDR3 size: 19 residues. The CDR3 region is CASSLPSSGRASNTGELFF. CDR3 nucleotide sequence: TGCGCCAGCAGCTTGCCCTCTAGCGGGAGGGCCAGCAACACCGGGGAGCTGTTTTTT.

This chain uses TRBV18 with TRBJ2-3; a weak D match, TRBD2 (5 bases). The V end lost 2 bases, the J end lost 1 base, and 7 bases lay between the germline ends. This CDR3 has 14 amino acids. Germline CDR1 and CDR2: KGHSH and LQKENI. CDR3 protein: CASSPISGTDTQYF. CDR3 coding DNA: TGTGCCAGCTCACCAATTAGCGGCACAGATACGCAGTATTTT.

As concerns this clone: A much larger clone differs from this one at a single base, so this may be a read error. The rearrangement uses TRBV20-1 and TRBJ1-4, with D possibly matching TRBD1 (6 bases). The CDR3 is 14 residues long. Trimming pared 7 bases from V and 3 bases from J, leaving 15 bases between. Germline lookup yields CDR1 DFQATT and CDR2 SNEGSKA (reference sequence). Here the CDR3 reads CSEPRGGSNEKLFF. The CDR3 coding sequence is TGCAGTGAACCCAGGGGTGGGTCTAATGAAAAACTGTTTTTT.

The DNA of the CDR3 is TGTGCCAGCAGCTGGACAGGCCGTGGCTACACCTTC. Amino acids: CASSWTGRGYTF. The V and J genes are TRBV5-8 and TRBJ1-2; 7 bases agree with TRBD1. The CDR3 totals 12 residues. J lost 7 bases, V lost 3 bases, and 3 bases had no gene match. Germline loops: CDR1 SGHTS, CDR2 YDEGEE.

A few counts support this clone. CDR3 region: CASSLPAYEQYF. In nucleotides, the CDR3 is TGTGCCAGCAGTTTACCAGCCTACGAGCAGTACTTC. The gene calls are TRBV28 and TRBJ2-7; D remains ambiguous. CDR3 size: 12 residues. The V end lost 2 bases, the J end lost 2 bases, and 4 bases lay between the germline ends. Germline V lookup: CDR1 MDHEN, CDR2 SYDVKM.

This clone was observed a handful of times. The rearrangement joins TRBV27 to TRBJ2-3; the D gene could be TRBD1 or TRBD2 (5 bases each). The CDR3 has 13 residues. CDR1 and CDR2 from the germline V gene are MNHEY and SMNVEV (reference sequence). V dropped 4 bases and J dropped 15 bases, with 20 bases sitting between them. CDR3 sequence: CASSWMRGDTKYF. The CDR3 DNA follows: TGTGCCAGCAGTTGGATGAGGGGAGATACGAAATATTTT.

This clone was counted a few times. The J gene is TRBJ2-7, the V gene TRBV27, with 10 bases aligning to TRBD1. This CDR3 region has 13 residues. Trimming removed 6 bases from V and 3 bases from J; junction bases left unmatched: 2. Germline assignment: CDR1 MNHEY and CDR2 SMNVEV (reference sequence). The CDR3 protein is CASRWTGGYEQYF. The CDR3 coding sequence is TGTGCCAGCAGGTGGACAGGGGGCTACGAGCAGTACTTC.

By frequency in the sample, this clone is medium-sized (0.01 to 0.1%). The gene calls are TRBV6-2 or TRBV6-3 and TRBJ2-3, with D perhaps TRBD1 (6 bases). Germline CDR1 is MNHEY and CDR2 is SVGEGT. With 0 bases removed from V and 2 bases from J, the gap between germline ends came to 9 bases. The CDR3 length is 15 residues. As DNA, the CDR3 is TGTGCCAGCAGTTACTCGAGGGGACACACAGATACGCAGTATTTT. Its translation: CASSYSRGHTDTQYF.

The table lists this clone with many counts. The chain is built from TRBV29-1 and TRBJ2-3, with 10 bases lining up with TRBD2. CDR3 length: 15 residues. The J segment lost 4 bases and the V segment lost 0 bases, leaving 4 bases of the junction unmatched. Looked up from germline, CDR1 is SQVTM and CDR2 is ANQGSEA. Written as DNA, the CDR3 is TGCAGCGTTGAAGAGGCTAGCGGGAGTGCAGATACGCAGTATTTT. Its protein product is CSVEEASGSADTQYF.

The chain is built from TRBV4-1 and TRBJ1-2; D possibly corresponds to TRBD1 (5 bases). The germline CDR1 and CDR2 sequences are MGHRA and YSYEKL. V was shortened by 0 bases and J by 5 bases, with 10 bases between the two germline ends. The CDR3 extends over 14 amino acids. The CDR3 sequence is CASSQEGEGYGYTF. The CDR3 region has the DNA TGCGCCAGCAGCCAAGAGGGGGAGGGTTATGGCTACACCTTC.

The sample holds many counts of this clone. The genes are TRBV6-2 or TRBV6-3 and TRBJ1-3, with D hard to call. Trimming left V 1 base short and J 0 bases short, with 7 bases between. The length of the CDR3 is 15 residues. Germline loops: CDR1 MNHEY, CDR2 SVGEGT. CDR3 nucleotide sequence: TGTGCCAGCAGTTACTTACCTGACTCTGGAAACACCATATATTTT. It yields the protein CASSYLPDSGNTIYF.

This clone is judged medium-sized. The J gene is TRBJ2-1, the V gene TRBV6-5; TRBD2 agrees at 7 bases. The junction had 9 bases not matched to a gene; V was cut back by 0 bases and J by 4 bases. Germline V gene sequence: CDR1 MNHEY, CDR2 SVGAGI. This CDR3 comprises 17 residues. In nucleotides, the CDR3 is TGTGCCAGCAGTTACTCCGGTCTGGGAGGGGTTTACAATGAGCAGTTCTTC. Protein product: CASSYSGLGGVYNEQFF.

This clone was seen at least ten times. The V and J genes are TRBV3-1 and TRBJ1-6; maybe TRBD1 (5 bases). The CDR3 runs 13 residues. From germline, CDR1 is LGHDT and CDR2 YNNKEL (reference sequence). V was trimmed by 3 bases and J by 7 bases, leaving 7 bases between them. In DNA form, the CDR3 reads TGTGCCAGCAGCCAGGGGGAAAATTCACCCCTCCACTTT. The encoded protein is CASSQGENSPLHF.

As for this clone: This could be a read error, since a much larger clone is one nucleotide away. CDR3: CASSPQAGLGANVLTF. CDR3 coding DNA: TGTGCCAGCAGCCCCCAAGCCGGCCTTGGGGCCAACGTCCTGACTTTC. The chain couples TRBV5-5 to TRBJ2-6; D gene ambiguous. This CDR3 is built from 16 residues. V lost 4 bases and J lost 3, with 14 bases in between. CDR1 and CDR2 (germline): SGHKS, YYEKEE (reference sequence).

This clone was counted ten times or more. In nucleotides, the CDR3 is TGTGCCAGCAGGGGGGGGACGGCCGCTAGCACAGATACGCAGTATTTT. It specifies CASRGGTAASTDTQYF. The rearrangement uses TRBV28 and TRBJ2-3; TRBD2 aligns across 7 bases. With 6 bases clipped from V and 0 bases from J, the junction kept 9 bases outside the gene matches. The V gene's germline CDR1 is MDHEN and CDR2 SYDVKM. This CDR3 comprises 16 residues.

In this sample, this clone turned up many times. The CDR3 loop is CASSGGTSVEQFF. The CDR3 DNA sequence: TGTGCCAGTAGTGGCGGGACTAGCGTTGAGCAGTTCTTC. The genes are TRBV19 and TRBJ2-1, with TRBD2 identical over 10 bases. The CDR3 consists of 13 residues. J gave up 9 bases and V 5 bases, and 4 bases lay outside the gene matches. Per the germline V gene, CDR1 is LNHDA and CDR2 is SQIVND (reference sequence). Filled out from reference TRBV19 and TRBJ2-1, the complete variable domain reads DGGITQSPKYLFRKEGQNVTLSCEQNLNHDAMYWYRQDPGQGLRLIYYSQIVNDFQKGDIAEGYSVSREKKESFPLTVTSAQKNPTAFYLCASSGGTSVEQFFGPGTRLTVL.

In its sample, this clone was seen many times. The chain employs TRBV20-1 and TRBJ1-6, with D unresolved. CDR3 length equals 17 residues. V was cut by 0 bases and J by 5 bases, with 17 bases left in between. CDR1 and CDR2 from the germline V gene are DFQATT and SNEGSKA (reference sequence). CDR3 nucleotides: TGCAGTGCTAGAGATGTAGGCAGTTATATCGATAATTCACCCCTCCACTTT. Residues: CSARDVGSYIDNSPLHF.

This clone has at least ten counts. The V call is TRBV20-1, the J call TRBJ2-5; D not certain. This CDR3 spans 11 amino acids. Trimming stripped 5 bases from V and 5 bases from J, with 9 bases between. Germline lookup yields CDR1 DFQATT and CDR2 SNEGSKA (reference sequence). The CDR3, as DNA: TGCAGTGCTCAAGTAGTTGAGACCCAGTACTTC. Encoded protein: CSAQVVETQYF.

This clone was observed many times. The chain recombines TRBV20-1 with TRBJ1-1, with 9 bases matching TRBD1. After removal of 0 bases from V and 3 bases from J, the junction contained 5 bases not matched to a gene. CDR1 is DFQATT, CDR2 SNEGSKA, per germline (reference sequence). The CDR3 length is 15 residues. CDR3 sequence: CSAREAGTGYTEAFF. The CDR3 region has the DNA TGCAGTGCTAGAGAGGCCGGGACAGGGTACACTGAAGCTTTCTTT.